Below are 6 T cell receptor beta chains sequenced from a single sample in a study of cytomegalovirus exposure and HLA in healthy donors. PCR used 60 Vbeta primers and 13 Jbeta primers. Data came from immunoSEQ multiplex PCR; TCRdb stores just in-frame clones and leaves some out. The sample lists over 60,000 clones; under 80% were seen once. Sequencing was carried out using PBMCs. These receptors were collected from a male donor in good health and CMV-seropositive.

The rearrangement links TRBV19 to TRBJ1-6, with 8 bases aligning to TRBD1. CDR3 length: 18 amino acids. The junction had 16 bases not matched to a gene; V was cut back by 3 bases and J by 9 bases. The germline V gene encodes CDR1 LNHDA and CDR2 SQIVND (reference sequence). CDR3 amino acids: CASSMVAIRQGAASPLHF. DNA for the CDR3: TGTGCCAGTAGTATGGTCGCAATTAGGCAGGGGGCGGCTTCACCCCTCCACTTT.

V usage is TRBV27 and J usage is TRBJ1-1; no reliable D call. Trimming shortened V by 2 bases and J by 4 bases, and 14 bases separated the two germline ends. The CDR3 covers 15 residues. CDR1 is MNHEY, CDR2 SMNVEV, per germline (reference sequence). The CDR3 sequence is CASSLPPGKGTEAFF. DNA for the CDR3: TGTGCCAGCAGTTTACCGCCGGGGAAAGGCACTGAAGCTTTCTTT.

The sample holds a few counts of this clone. This chain uses TRBV6-1 with TRBJ1-1; D ambiguous. V was cut by 4 bases and J by 1 base, with 7 bases left in between. CDR3 size: 13 residues. Germline V gene lookup returns CDR1 MNHNS and CDR2 SASEGT. The CDR3 loop is CASSVRGNTEAFF. The CDR3 nucleotides read TGTGCCAGCAGTGTTCGGGGGAACACTGAAGCTTTCTTT.

CDR3 sequence: CASSFGTGYLEQYF. The CDR3 coding sequence is TGTGCCAGCAGCTTCGGGACAGGGTACCTCGAGCAGTACTTC. This chain connects TRBV7-2 to TRBJ2-7; TRBD1 agrees at 9 bases. Trimming at V came to 3 bases and at J to 6 bases, leaving 6 bases not matched to a gene. Germline V gene sequence: CDR1 SGHTA, CDR2 FQGNSA. CDR3 length: 14 residues.

V usage is TRBV6-1 and J usage is TRBJ1-3, with D hard to call. Trimming pared 6 bases from V and 3 bases from J, leaving 9 bases between. The CDR3 has 13 residues. CDR1 is MNHNS, CDR2 SASEGT, per germline. The CDR3: CASRTTVGNTIYF. DNA for the CDR3: TGTGCCAGCAGGACGACTGTTGGAAACACCATATATTTT.

V and J are TRBV10-1 and TRBJ1-5, with D uncertain. Trimming left V 8 bases short and J 0 bases short, with 14 bases between. CDR3 length: 15 amino acids. Looked up from germline, CDR1 is WNHNN and CDR2 is SYGVQD (reference sequence). The CDR3 DNA sequence: TGCGCCAGCGCAGCGGAATTTAATAGCAATCAGCCCCAGCATTTT. Translated, it gives CASAAEFNSNQPQHF.